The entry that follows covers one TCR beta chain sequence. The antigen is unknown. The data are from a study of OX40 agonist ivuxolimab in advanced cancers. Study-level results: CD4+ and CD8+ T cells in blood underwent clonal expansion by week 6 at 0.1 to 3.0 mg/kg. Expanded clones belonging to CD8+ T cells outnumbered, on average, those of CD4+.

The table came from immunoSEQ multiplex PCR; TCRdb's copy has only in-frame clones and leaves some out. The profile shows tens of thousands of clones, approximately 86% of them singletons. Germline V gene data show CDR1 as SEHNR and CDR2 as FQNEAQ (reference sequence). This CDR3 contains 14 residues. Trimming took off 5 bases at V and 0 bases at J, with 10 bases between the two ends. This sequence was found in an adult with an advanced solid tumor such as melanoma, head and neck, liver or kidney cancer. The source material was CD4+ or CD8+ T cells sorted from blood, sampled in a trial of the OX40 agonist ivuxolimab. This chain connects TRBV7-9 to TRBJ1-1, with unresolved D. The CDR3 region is CASSDVGMNTEAFF. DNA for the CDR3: TGTGCCAGCAGCGACGTCGGGATGAACACTGAAGCTTTCTTT.